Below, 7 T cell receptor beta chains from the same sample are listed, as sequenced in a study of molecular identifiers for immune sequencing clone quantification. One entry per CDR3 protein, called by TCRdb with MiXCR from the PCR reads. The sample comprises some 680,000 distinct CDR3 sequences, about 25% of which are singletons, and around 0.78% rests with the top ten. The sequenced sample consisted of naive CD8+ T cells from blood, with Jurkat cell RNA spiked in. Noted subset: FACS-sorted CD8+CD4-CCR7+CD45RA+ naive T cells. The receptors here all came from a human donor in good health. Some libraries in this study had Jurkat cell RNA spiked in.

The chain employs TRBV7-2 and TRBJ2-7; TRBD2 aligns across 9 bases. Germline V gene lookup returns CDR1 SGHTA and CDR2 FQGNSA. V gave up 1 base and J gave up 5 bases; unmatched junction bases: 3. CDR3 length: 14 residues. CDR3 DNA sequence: TGTGCCAGCAGCTTAGAGAGCGGGAGGCACGAGCAGTACTTC. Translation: CASSLESGRHEQYF. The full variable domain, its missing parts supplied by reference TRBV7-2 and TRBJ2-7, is GAGVSQSPSNKVTEKGKDVELRCDPISGHTALYWYRQSLGQGLEFLIYFQGNSAPDKSGLPSDRFSAERTGGSVSTLTIQRTQQEDSAVYLCASSLESGRHEQYFGPGTRLTVT.

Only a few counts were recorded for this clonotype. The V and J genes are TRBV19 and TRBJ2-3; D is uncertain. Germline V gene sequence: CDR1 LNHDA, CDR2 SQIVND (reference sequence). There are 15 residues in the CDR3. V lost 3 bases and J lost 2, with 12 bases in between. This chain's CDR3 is CASSMQDGYTDTQYF. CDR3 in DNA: TGTGCCAGTAGTATGCAGGATGGGTACACAGATACGCAGTATTTT.

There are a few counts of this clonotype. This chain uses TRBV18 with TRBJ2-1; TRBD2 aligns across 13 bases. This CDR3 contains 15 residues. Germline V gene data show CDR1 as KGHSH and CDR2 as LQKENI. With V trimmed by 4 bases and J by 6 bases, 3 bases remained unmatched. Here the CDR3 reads CASSQTSGGTNEQFF. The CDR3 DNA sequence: TGTGCCAGCTCACAGACTAGCGGGGGGACCAATGAGCAGTTCTTC.

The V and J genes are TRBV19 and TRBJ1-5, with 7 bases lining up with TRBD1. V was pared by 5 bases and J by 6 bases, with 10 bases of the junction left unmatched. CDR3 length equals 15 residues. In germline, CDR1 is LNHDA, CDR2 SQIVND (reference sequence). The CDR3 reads CASSAAGTAGQPQHF. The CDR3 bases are TGTGCCAGTAGTGCCGCGGGGACAGCCGGTCAGCCCCAGCATTTT.

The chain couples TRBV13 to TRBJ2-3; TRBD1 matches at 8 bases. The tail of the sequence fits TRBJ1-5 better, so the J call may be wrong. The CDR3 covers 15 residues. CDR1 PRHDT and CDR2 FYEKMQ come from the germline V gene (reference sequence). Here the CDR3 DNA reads TGTGCCAGCAGCTTAAGACAGGGGATGACAGATACGCAGCATTTT. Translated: CASSLRQGMTDTQHF.

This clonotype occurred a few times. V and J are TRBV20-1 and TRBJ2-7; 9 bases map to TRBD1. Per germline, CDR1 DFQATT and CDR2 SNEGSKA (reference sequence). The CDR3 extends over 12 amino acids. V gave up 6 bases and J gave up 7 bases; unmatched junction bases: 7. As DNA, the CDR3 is TGCAGTGCCACACAGGGGGCGGGGGAGCAGTACTTC. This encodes CSATQGAGEQYF.

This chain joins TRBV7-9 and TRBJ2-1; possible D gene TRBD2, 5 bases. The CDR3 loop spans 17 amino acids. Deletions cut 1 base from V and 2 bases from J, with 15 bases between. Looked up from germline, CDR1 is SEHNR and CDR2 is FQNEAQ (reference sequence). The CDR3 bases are TGTGCCAGCAGCTTAGTTGGTGGCCTAGCCCCCTACAATGAGCAGTTCTTC. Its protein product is CASSLVGGLAPYNEQFF.